Following are 28 T cell receptor beta chains from one sample sequenced in a study of CD8 T cells in Susac syndrome. An amount of RNA that ranged from roughly 0.45 to 1 ug was reverse transcribed with random hexamers. In TCRdb, the immunoSEQ multiplex PCR reads were re-called with MiXCR into one record per CDR3 protein. The sample has about 210,000 distinct CDR3 sequences, nearly 97% seen once. Sequencing used CD4+ T cells from PBMCs. Receptors originate from a human donor with multiple sclerosis.

V usage is TRBV4-2 and J usage is TRBJ2-2, with 7 bases lining up with TRBD2. V lost 0 bases to trimming and J lost 2 bases; unmatched junction nucleotides: 3. CDR3 length equals 16 residues. Germline V gene data show CDR1 as LGHNA and CDR2 as YNFKEQ. The CDR3 loop reads CASSQEASGNTGELFF. The CDR3 DNA reads TGTGCCAGCAGCCAAGAGGCTAGCGGAAACACCGGGGAGCTGTTTTTT.

J is TRBJ2-1 and V is TRBV6-2 or TRBV6-3; 8 bases match TRBD2. Germline-derived CDR1 and CDR2 are MNHEY and SVGEGT. This CDR3 contains 15 residues. The V segment lost 4 bases and the J segment 8 bases; nucleotides outside the gene matches: 10. Here the CDR3 reads CASSSLTGGPYEQFF. The CDR3 nucleotides read TGTGCCAGCAGTTCCCTCACGGGGGGGCCGTATGAGCAGTTCTTC.

V gene TRBV24-1 combines with J gene TRBJ2-3, with 10 bases fitting TRBD2. The germline gives CDR1 KGHDR, CDR2 SFDVKD. V shed 5 bases and J 3 bases; nucleotides not matched to a gene: 7. This CDR3 has 16 residues. CDR3 sequence (DNA): TGTGCCACCAGTGCCCCCGCTAGCGGGGGAACAGATACGCAGTATTTT. It encodes CATSAPASGGTDTQYF.

The V call is TRBV6-5, the J call TRBJ2-5; TRBD1 aligns across 8 bases. Germline CDR1 and CDR2: MNHEY and SVGAGI. The CDR3 spans 14 residues. Trimming took 4 bases from V and 4 from J; bases not matched to a gene: 5. The CDR3 coding sequence is TGTGCCAGCAGTTTCGGACAGGGAACAGAGACCCAGTACTTC. It is translated as CASSFGQGTETQYF.

The chain carries TRBV5-1 and TRBJ2-5, with D possibly being TRBD2 (5 bases). V was pared by 1 base and J by 5 bases, with 12 bases between. This CDR3 is 14 amino acids long. CDR1 SGHRS and CDR2 YFSETQ come from the germline V gene. In DNA form, the CDR3 reads TGCGCCAGCAGCTTGCTTGGACTCGGGGAGACCCAGTACTTC. It translates to CASSLLGLGETQYF.

The chain uses TRBV11-2 and TRBJ2-5; D is ambiguous. CDR1 and CDR2 from the germline V gene are SGHAT and FQNNGV. The CDR3 is made up of 15 amino acids. V lost 5 bases and J 4 bases, leaving 17 bases between the germline ends. This CDR3 reads CASSPRGARGETQYF. CDR3 DNA sequence: TGTGCCAGCAGCCCGAGAGGAGCTAGAGGAGAGACCCAGTACTTC.

This chain uses TRBV29-1 with TRBJ2-4, with D perhaps matching TRBD1 (6 bases). The V and J ends lost 6 bases and 11 bases respectively, with 14 bases between them. The CDR3 loop spans 11 amino acids. Germline V CDR1 and CDR2: SQVTM, ANQGSEA. CDR3: CSVGLQGFQYF. In nucleotides, the CDR3 is TGCAGCGTGGGGCTGCAGGGGTTTCAGTACTTC.

This clonotype was detected only once. The chain uses TRBV20-1 and TRBJ2-1; a possible D gene is TRBD2 (6 bases). The better agreement between TRBJ2-7 and the DNA end casts doubt on the J call. There are 14 residues in the CDR3. CDR1 DFQATT and CDR2 SNEGSKA come from the germline V gene (reference sequence). The CDR3 region has the DNA TGCAGTGCTCGGCCGGCGGGGCTGGCCCACGAGCAGTACTTC. It translates to CSARPAGLAHEQYF.

Worth noting for this clonotype: Germline is not matched at one junction end, which may reflect a read error. J is TRBJ1-2 and V is TRBV23-1, with D uncertain. TRBV23-1 is placed among ORFs of uncertain function. CDR3 length: 8 residues. The chain's CDR3 is CASSPSNF. CDR3 DNA sequence: TGCGCCAGCAGTCCCTCGAACTTC.

The chain uses TRBV30 and TRBJ2-1, with 8 positions matching TRBD2. After removal of 3 bases from V and 7 bases from J, the junction contained 8 bases not matched to a gene. Looked up from germline, CDR1 is GTSNPN and CDR2 is SVGIG (reference sequence). The CDR3 consists of 14 residues. The CDR3 reads CAWRDSGSSNEQFF. Written as DNA, the CDR3 is TGTGCCTGGAGGGACAGCGGGAGTAGTAATGAGCAGTTCTTC.

The chain employs TRBV27 and TRBJ2-7; TRBD1 agrees at 8 bases. CDR1 and CDR2 from the germline V gene are MNHEY and SMNVEV (reference sequence). The CDR3 extends over 13 amino acids. After removal of 8 bases from V and 3 bases from J, the junction contained 6 bases not matched to a gene. Here the CDR3 DNA reads TGTGCCAGCTCCAGGACAGGGTTCTACGAGCAGTACTTC. This encodes CASSRTGFYEQYF.

The chain joins TRBV7-2 to TRBJ2-7; TRBD1 is a possible D gene (6 bases). The CDR3 has 14 residues. V dropped 5 bases and J dropped 6 bases, with 17 bases sitting between them. Germline V gives CDR1 SGHTA, CDR2 FQGNSA. The DNA for the CDR3 is TGTGCCAGCAGCCCCAGAGCGACAGGCGCCGAGCAGTACTTC. Translation gives CASSPRATGAEQYF.

The chain uses TRBV6-2 or TRBV6-3 and TRBJ1-2; TRBD1 is a possible D gene (5 bases). The CDR3 contains 18 residues. Trimming left V 2 bases short and J 7 bases short, with 26 bases between. Germline CDR1 MNHEY, CDR2 SVGEGT. The CDR3 sequence is CASSYPSSRGAAFSGYTF. CDR3 nucleotide sequence: TGTGCCAGCAGTTACCCTTCTTCTCGTGGGGCCGCGTTCTCTGGCTACACCTTC.

CDR3 region: CASSDPTSVDEQFF. The CDR3 coding sequence is TGCGCCAGCAGTGACCCTACTAGCGTCGATGAGCAGTTCTTC. This chain connects TRBV10-2 to TRBJ2-1, with 7 positions matching TRBD2. The CDR3 extends over 14 amino acids. Germline lookup yields CDR1 WSHSY and CDR2 SAAADI. Unmatched junction bases numbered 7, after V lost 3 bases and J lost 8 bases.

This sequence joins TRBV3-1 and TRBJ2-1, with TRBD2 matching 11 bases. V lost 1 base and J lost 4; bases outside the gene matches: 9. The CDR3 is 18 residues long. Germline CDR1 reads LGHDT; CDR2 reads YNNKEL (reference sequence). The CDR3 loop is CASSQVPQLAGAYNEQFF. The CDR3 region has the DNA TGTGCCAGCAGCCAAGTCCCCCAACTAGCGGGAGCTTACAATGAGCAGTTCTTC.

This chain uses TRBV24-1 with TRBJ1-1; tentatively, D is TRBD1 (5 bases). The germline V and J ends were trimmed by 4 bases and 7 bases, with 15 bases remaining between them. The CDR3 spans 14 residues. Germline-derived CDR1 and CDR2 are KGHDR and SFDVKD. The CDR3: CATSEGVLGSEAFF. In DNA, the CDR3 is TGTGCCACCAGTGAAGGGGTTCTGGGGAGTGAAGCTTTCTTT.

This chain uses TRBV7-6 with TRBJ2-2; D remains ambiguous. From germline, CDR1 is SGHVS and CDR2 FNYEAQ. The V end was cut by 1 base, the J end by 7 bases, with 13 bases between. CDR3 length: 15 residues. CDR3 bases: TGTGCCAGCAGCTTAGTAAGAGCGCGGAACGGGGAGCTGTTTTTT. Translation gives CASSLVRARNGELFF.

This chain joins TRBV2 and TRBJ2-1; 11 bases fit TRBD2. Unmatched junction bases numbered 2, after V lost 6 bases and J lost 4 bases. Germline lookup yields CDR1 SNHLY and CDR2 FYNNEI. The CDR3 loop spans 14 amino acids. The CDR3 loop is CASRSSGRYNEQFF. The CDR3 DNA reads as TGTGCCAGCAGATCTAGCGGGAGGTACAATGAGCAGTTCTTC.

The chain has TRBV7-9 and TRBJ1-2, with a weak D call TRBD1 (5 bases). This CDR3 is built from 15 residues. Germline V gives CDR1 SEHNR, CDR2 FQNEAQ (reference sequence). Trimming shortened V by 4 bases and J by 0 bases, and 12 bases separated the two germline ends. CDR3 DNA: TGTGCCAGCAGCTCCGGGACGGCAACTAACTATGGCTACACCTTC. Protein sequence: CASSSGTATNYGYTF.

This clonotype was recorded only once. DNA of the CDR3: TGTGCCAGCAGTTACTCGCCAACAAACTGGGGGAACACTGAAGCTTTCTTT. Protein sequence: CASSYSPTNWGNTEAFF. This chain uses TRBV6-5 with TRBJ1-1; D unresolved. This CDR3 is 17 amino acids long. Trimming left V 0 bases short and J 1 base short, with 15 bases between. Germline V gives CDR1 MNHEY, CDR2 SVGAGI.

The V call is TRBV9, the J call TRBJ2-1; the D gene is possibly TRBD2 (6 bases). V was cut by 0 bases and J by 4 bases, with 11 bases left in between. This CDR3 has 15 residues. Germline loops: CDR1 SGDLS, CDR2 YYNGEE. CDR3 in amino acids: CASSVDGGLYNEQFF. The CDR3 coding sequence is TGTGCCAGCAGCGTAGACGGGGGTTTATACAATGAGCAGTTCTTC.

The chain links TRBV13 to TRBJ2-3; TRBD2 agrees at 14 bases. Per germline, CDR1 PRHDT and CDR2 FYEKMQ (reference sequence). J lost 3 bases, V lost 5 bases, and 4 bases had no gene match. The length of the CDR3 is 16 residues. CDR3 amino acids: CASSVRTSGRTDTQYF. DNA of the CDR3: TGTGCCAGCAGCGTACGGACTAGCGGGAGGACAGATACGCAGTATTTT.

J is TRBJ1-5 and V is TRBV29-1, with 7 positions matching TRBD1. This CDR3 spans 14 amino acids. Trimming at V came to 4 bases and at J to 2 bases, leaving 5 bases not matched to a gene. The germline CDR1 and CDR2 sequences are SQVTM and ANQGSEA. CDR3 sequence (DNA): TGCAGCGTTGTCGTTGACAGGGGCAATCAGCCCCAGCATTTT. Translating it yields CSVVVDRGNQPQHF. The variable domain in full, with the rest retrieved from reference TRBV29-1 and TRBJ1-5, is SAVISQKPSRDICQRGTSLTIQCQVDSQVTMMFWYRQQPGQSLTLIATANQGSEATYESGFVIDKFPISRPNLTFSTLTVSNMSPEDSSIYLCSVVVDRGNQPQHFGDGTRLSIL.

The V gene is TRBV9, the J gene TRBJ2-2, with D maybe TRBD2 (6 bases). The germline gives CDR1 SGDLS, CDR2 YYNGEE. The CDR3 spans 15 residues. V dropped 0 bases and J dropped 5 bases, with 11 bases sitting between them. CDR3 sequence reads: CASSVVVGGTGELFF. CDR3 DNA: TGTGCCAGCAGCGTAGTGGTGGGGGGAACCGGGGAGCTGTTTTTT. Combining the CDR3 with reference TRBV9 and TRBJ2-2 gives the whole variable domain DSGVTQTPKHLITATGQRVTLRCSPRSGDLSVYWYQQSLDQGLQFLIQYYNGEERAKGNILERFSAQQFPDLHSELNLSSLELGDSALYFCASSVVVGGTGELFFGEGSRLTVL.

The V call is TRBV7-2, the J call TRBJ2-6; D gene uncertain. The V and J ends lost 0 bases and 2 bases respectively, with 8 bases between them. The length of the CDR3 is 16 residues. CDR1 and CDR2 (germline): SGHTA, FQGNSA. The CDR3 region has the DNA TGTGCCAGCAGCTTAGCCGCCCTGGCTGGGGCCAACGTCCTGACTTTC. It codes for CASSLAALAGANVLTF.

The V and J genes are TRBV27 and TRBJ2-7; D is unresolved. The CDR3 runs 14 residues. CDR1 is MNHEY and CDR2 is SMNVEV in the germline V gene (reference sequence). The V end was cut by 4 bases, the J end by 0 bases, with 10 bases between. The CDR3 region is CASSSVQSSYEQYF. Here the CDR3 DNA reads TGTGCCAGCAGTTCTGTACAGAGCTCCTACGAGCAGTACTTC.

In nucleotides, the CDR3 is TGTGCCAGCAGCGTAGGGATAGCGATAGCAGTAGATACGCAGTATTTT. Translated, it gives CASSVGIAIAVDTQYF. The J gene is TRBJ2-3, the V gene TRBV9, with D perhaps TRBD2 (5 bases). This CDR3 is 16 amino acids long. The V gene's germline CDR1 is SGDLS and CDR2 YYNGEE. Trimming took 0 bases from V and 5 from J, leaving 16 bases between them.

The rearrangement joins TRBV9 to TRBJ2-1, with D possibly TRBD1 on 7 matching bases. V was clipped by 3 bases and J by 7 bases, with 20 bases between them. The CDR3 length is 16 residues. CDR1 SGDLS and CDR2 YYNGEE come from the germline V gene. This CDR3 is CASSGLGQAAGNEQFF. In DNA, the CDR3 is TGTGCCAGCAGCGGATTAGGACAGGCGGCGGGGAATGAGCAGTTCTTC.